This TCR beta chain was captured by sequencing in a study of Ad26.COV2.S vaccination and SARS-CoV-2 variants. Study information: Dosing was one shot or two shots 56 days apart. Findings and caveats of the study: Responses of spike-specific T cells (both CD8+ and CD4+) reportedly showed substantial breadth after vaccination.

The CDR3 has 16 residues. Germline V gene data show CDR1 as SGHNT and CDR2 as YYREEE (reference sequence). The ends lost 4 bases at V and 3 bases at J; junction bases unmatched: 8. Profiled with immunoSEQ multiplex PCR; TCRdb holds only in-frame clones, not every one. The profile shows under 550,000 clones, around 90% of them singletons. Treatment specified: about 20 received Ad26.COV2.S at low or high dose, single or two shots; roughly five received placebo; per-sample allocation not given. The study sampled participants on day 63 after the first vaccine or placebo injection. Regarding this clone: Its matching antigen is unknown.

This TCR was recovered from a person between 18 and 60 years old who received the Ad26.COV2.S COVID-19 vaccine or a placebo. Sequencing was performed on peripheral blood, taken in a trial of Ad26.COV2.S vaccine versus placebo. The chain joins TRBV5-4 to TRBJ2-2, with TRBD1 identical over 8 bases. The CDR3 here is CASSPRTGSDTGELFF. The DNA for the CDR3 is TGTGCCAGCAGCCCCCGGACAGGGTCGGACACCGGGGAGCTGTTTTTT.